This T cell receptor beta chain comes out of a study of graft-versus-host responses after intestinal transplantation. Across the whole study: Isolated intestinal, liver-intestinal, or multivisceral transplants had been given to the recipients. Points from the study as a whole: Circulating GvH clones peaking coincided with falling HvG clones soon after transplant. Elevated graft-versus-host to host-versus-graft clonal ratios in allografts were recorded for patients with graft-donor T cell macrochimerism.

The CDR3 runs 15 residues. After removal of 4 bases from V and 7 bases from J, the junction contained 7 bases not matched to a gene. CDR1 and CDR2 from the germline V gene are SEHNR and FQNEAQ (reference sequence). Clones were read by immunoSEQ multiplex PCR, and TCRdb kept only the in-frame ones, dropping some. The sample has around 100,000 clones; roughly 87% are singletons. Concerning this clone itself: The target antigen is unknown.

The clonotype was recovered from a human donor who was the organ donor for an intestinal transplant. This rearrangement joins TRBV7-9 to TRBJ2-2, with 9 bases that match TRBD1. The sample was unstimulated CD4+ T cells sorted from spleen or lymph node cells, taken before transplant. The CDR3 sequence: CASSWDRARGGELFF. The CDR3 nucleotides read TGTGCCAGCAGCTGGGACAGGGCCCGGGGCGGGGAGCTGTTTTTT. The full variable domain, with the rest looked up from reference TRBV7-9 and TRBJ2-2, is DTGVSQNPRHKITKRGQNVTFRCDPISEHNRLYWYRQTLGQGPEFLTYFQNEAQLEKSRLLSDRFSAERPKGSFSTLEIQRTEQGDSAMYLCASSWDRARGGELFFGEGSRLTVL.